This T cell receptor (beta chain) was captured by sequencing in a study of long-term antiretroviral therapy in people with HIV. The immunoSEQ assay was v3.0, run at survey level. Libraries were prepared by immunoSEQ multiplex PCR; TCRdb keeps only in-frame clonotypes and omits some of them. This table holds some 27,000 clones, about 84% found once. Deletions cut 3 bases from V and 4 bases from J, with 13 bases between. The CDR3 spans 15 residues. CDR1 and CDR2 from the germline V gene are SGHTA and FQGTGA. This specimen was unsorted PBMCs, taken 4.8 to 5 years after starting antiretroviral therapy. This sequence joins TRBV7-3 and TRBJ2-1; tentative D call: TRBD2 (6 bases). This receptor was taken from a man aged 35 to 55 with HIV. The CDR3 nucleotides read TGTGCCAGCAGCTTGTCCTCTGGGGGGTACAATGAGCAGTTCTTC. Protein: CASSLSSGGYNEQFF.